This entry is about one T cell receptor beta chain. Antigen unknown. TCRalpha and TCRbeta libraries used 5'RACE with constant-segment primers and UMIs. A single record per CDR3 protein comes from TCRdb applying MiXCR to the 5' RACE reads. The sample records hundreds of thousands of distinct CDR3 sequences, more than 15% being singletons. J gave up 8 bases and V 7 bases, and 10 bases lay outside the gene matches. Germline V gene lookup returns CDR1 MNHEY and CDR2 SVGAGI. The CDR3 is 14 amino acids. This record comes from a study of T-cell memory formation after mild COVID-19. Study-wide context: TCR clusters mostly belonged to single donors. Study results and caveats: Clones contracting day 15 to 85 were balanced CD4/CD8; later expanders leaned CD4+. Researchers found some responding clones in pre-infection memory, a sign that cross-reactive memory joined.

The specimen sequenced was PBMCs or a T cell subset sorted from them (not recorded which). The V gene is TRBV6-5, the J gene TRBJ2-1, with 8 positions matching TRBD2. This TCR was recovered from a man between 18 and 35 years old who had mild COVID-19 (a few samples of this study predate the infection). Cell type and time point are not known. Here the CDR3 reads CASTGGAGIHEQFF. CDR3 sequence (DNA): TGTGCCAGCACGGGGGGGGCGGGAATCCATGAGCAGTTCTTC.